These 28 T cell receptor beta chains were all obtained from the same sample, sequenced in a study of T cell clonotyping in hematopoietic cell transplantation. The assay was immunoSEQ multiplex PCR, and TCRdb's table has in-frame clones only and misses some. This table has 40,000 to 55,000 clones, less than 95% appearing once. The sequenced sample was peripheral blood mononuclear cells. Source of these receptors: a woman aged 50 to 60 in good health. Some clones in this sample may be carry-over from other donors' samples.

CDR3 nucleotides: TGTGCCAGCAGCCCGTACAGGGTAACCCACGAGCAGTACTTC. It translates to CASSPYRVTHEQYF. The chain has TRBV14 and TRBJ2-7, with D perhaps TRBD1 (6 bases). CDR1 and CDR2 from the germline V gene are SGHDN and FVKESK. This CDR3 spans 14 amino acids. With 4 bases removed from V and 5 bases from J, the gap between germline ends came to 15 bases.

This clone has a handful of counts. This sequence joins TRBV19 and TRBJ2-7, with TRBD1 matching over 11 bases. The CDR3 sequence is 14 residues long. V shed 7 bases, J shed 3 bases, and the junction held 5 bases outside the gene matches. Germline assignment: CDR1 LNHDA and CDR2 SQIVND (reference sequence). CDR3 residues: CASKTGTGGYEQYF. The CDR3 nucleotides read TGTGCCAGTAAAACCGGGACAGGGGGCTACGAGCAGTACTTC.

This sequence joins TRBV7-2 and TRBJ1-6; D not resolved. Germline V gene lookup returns CDR1 SGHTA and CDR2 FQGNSA. The length of the CDR3 is 14 residues. V was cut by 1 base and J by 8 bases, with 9 bases left in between. Here the CDR3 reads CASSLEGGYSPLHF. CDR3 nucleotide sequence: TGTGCCAGCAGCTTAGAGGGAGGATATTCACCCCTCCACTTT.

The table lists this clone with a few counts. The chain joins TRBV28 to TRBJ1-5; D is possibly TRBD1 (5 bases). The germline V gene has CDR1 MDHEN and CDR2 SYDVKM. V dropped 6 bases and J dropped 2 bases, with 14 bases sitting between them. The CDR3 sequence is 15 residues long. The CDR3 coding sequence is TGTGCCAGCAGCCAAATGGGGGGTGGCAATCAGCCCCAGCATTTT. Encoded protein: CASSQMGGGNQPQHF.

The chain is built from TRBV9 and TRBJ2-7; D unclear. Germline lookup yields CDR1 SGDLS and CDR2 YYNGEE. Trimming shortened V by 0 bases and J by 2 bases, and 9 bases separated the two germline ends. There are 14 residues in the CDR3. This chain's CDR3 is CASSVGYRAYEQYF. In DNA form, the CDR3 reads TGTGCCAGCAGCGTAGGATACAGAGCCTACGAGCAGTACTTC.

The gene calls are TRBV6-6 and TRBJ1-5; TRBD1 might be the D (5 bases). V dropped 5 bases and J dropped 5 bases, with 10 bases sitting between them. The CDR3 runs 13 residues. Germline assignment: CDR1 MNHNY and CDR2 SVGAGI (reference sequence). The CDR3 DNA reads TGTGCCAGCAGTGCCGGGACCCATCAGCCCCAGCATTTT. This encodes CASSAGTHQPQHF.

The gene calls are TRBV19 and TRBJ2-7; D is possibly TRBD1 (6 bases). V was cut by 5 bases and J by 6 bases, with 20 bases left in between. Germline loops: CDR1 LNHDA, CDR2 SQIVND (reference sequence). This CDR3 has 15 residues. CDR3 region: CASSPSPGEGGEQYF. As DNA, the CDR3 is TGTGCCAGTAGTCCCTCCCCCGGGGAAGGGGGCGAGCAGTACTTC. The variable domain in full, with the rest retrieved from reference TRBV19 and TRBJ2-7, is DGGITQSPKYLFRKEGQNVTLSCEQNLNHDAMYWYRQDPGQGLRLIYYSQIVNDFQKGDIAEGYSVSREKKESFPLTVTSAQKNPTAFYLCASSPSPGEGGEQYFGPGTRLTVT.

The chain combines TRBV27 with TRBJ2-3; 7 nucleotides agree with TRBD2. J lost 8 bases, V lost 2 bases, and 7 bases had no gene match. In germline, CDR1 is MNHEY, CDR2 SMNVEV (reference sequence). The CDR3 is 14 residues long. The CDR3 bases are TGTGCCAGCAGTTTAGGGAGGGCGTCGGGTACGCAGTATTTT. The encoded protein is CASSLGRASGTQYF.

The chain links TRBV5-4 to TRBJ2-5; 7 bases match TRBD1. V was clipped by 3 bases and J by 3 bases; unmatched bases: 8. CDR1 is SGHNT and CDR2 is YYREEE in the germline V gene (reference sequence). The CDR3 runs to 15 residues. The CDR3 spells CASSSTTGSKETQYF. The CDR3 DNA sequence: TGTGCCAGCAGCTCTACGACAGGGAGTAAAGAGACCCAGTACTTC.

CDR3 nucleotide sequence: TGCGCCAGCAGCGAACAGGGATCCGGCACCGGGGAGCTGTTTTTT. Translating gives CASSEQGSGTGELFF. V and J are TRBV5-1 and TRBJ2-2; D perhaps matches TRBD1 (6 bases). CDR1 and CDR2 (germline): SGHRS, YFSETQ. The V end lost 4 bases, the J end lost 4 bases, and 14 bases lay between the germline ends. CDR3 length equals 15 residues.

This chain connects TRBV6-1 to TRBJ1-4; D not certain. Trimming took off 5 bases at V and 7 bases at J, with 8 bases between the two ends. Germline assignment: CDR1 MNHNS and CDR2 SASEGT. The CDR3 consists of 12 residues. The DNA for the CDR3 is TGTGCCAGCAGTATCGGCCCTGAAAAACTGTTTTTT. It is translated as CASSIGPEKLFF.

The chain has TRBV11-2 and TRBJ2-6; D is ambiguous. Trimming stripped 3 bases from V and 0 bases from J, with 9 bases between. Per germline, CDR1 SGHAT and CDR2 FQNNGV. This CDR3 has 16 amino acids. CDR3 in amino acids: CASSFLRSSGANVLTF. The CDR3 nucleotides are TGTGCCAGCAGCTTCCTACGGTCCTCTGGGGCCAACGTCCTGACTTTC.

The rearrangement joins TRBV7-9 to TRBJ2-7; 10 nucleotides align to TRBD1. This CDR3 region has 15 residues. Germline V gene lookup returns CDR1 SEHNR and CDR2 FQNEAQ (reference sequence). J was trimmed by 12 bases and V by 1 base; bases with no gene match: 12. CDR3 residues: CASSLDRDRGIRRYF. DNA for the CDR3: TGTGCCAGCAGCTTAGACCGGGACAGGGGCATTCGGCGGTACTTC.

This clone was seen more than once but under ten times. The chain recombines TRBV7-3 with TRBJ1-1; D unresolved. In germline, CDR1 is SGHTA, CDR2 FQGTGA. The CDR3 spans 13 residues. V dropped 4 bases and J dropped 0 bases, with 6 bases sitting between them. CDR3 coding DNA: TGTGCCAGCAGCTGGGCCCTGAACACTGAAGCTTTCTTT. Protein: CASSWALNTEAFF.

In this sample, this clone turned up once. The CDR3 DNA reads as TGTGCCAGTAGTATAGGTGACAGCACAGATACGCAGTATTTT. It yields the protein CASSIGDSTDTQYF. The rearrangement links TRBV19 to TRBJ2-3; D ambiguous. V shed 1 base and J shed 0 bases, with 5 bases lying between them. Germline CDR1 and CDR2: LNHDA and SQIVND (reference sequence). CDR3 length: 14 residues. The full variable domain, with the rest looked up from reference TRBV19 and TRBJ2-3, is DGGITQSPKYLFRKEGQNVTLSCEQNLNHDAMYWYRQDPGQGLRLIYYSQIVNDFQKGDIAEGYSVSREKKESFPLTVTSAQKNPTAFYLCASSIGDSTDTQYFGPGTRLTVL.

The chain employs TRBV2 and TRBJ1-5; D is possibly TRBD1 (6 bases). Germline CDR1 and CDR2: SNHLY and FYNNEI. The CDR3 loop spans 14 amino acids. With 5 bases removed from V and 3 bases from J, the gap between germline ends came to 11 bases. CDR3 in amino acids: CASSRQVFNQPQHF. DNA for the CDR3: TGTGCCAGCAGTCGACAGGTTTTCAATCAGCCCCAGCATTTT. Full variable domain (outside the CDR3, taken from reference TRBV2 and TRBJ1-5): EPEVTQTPSHQVTQMGQEVILRCVPISNHLYFYWYRQILGQKVEFLVSFYNNEISEKSEIFDDQFSVERPDGSNFTLKIRSTKLEDSAMYFCASSRQVFNQPQHFGDGTRLSIL.

The V gene is TRBV4-2, the J gene TRBJ2-7; no clear D gene. CDR1 and CDR2 from the germline V gene are LGHNA and YNFKEQ. Trimming removed 0 bases from V and 6 bases from J, with 6 bases in between. The CDR3 has 12 residues. CDR3 DNA sequence: TGTGCCAGCAGCCAAGATACGGTCGAGCAGTACTTC. It codes for CASSQDTVEQYF.

V gene TRBV27 combines with J gene TRBJ2-7; D call uncertain. There are 13 residues in the CDR3. V was clipped by 3 bases and J by 6 bases, with 12 bases between them. Germline V gene lookup returns CDR1 MNHEY and CDR2 SMNVEV (reference sequence). Written as DNA, the CDR3 is TGTGCCAGCAGTTTCGTGGCCCCGGGCGAGCAGTACTTC. Its protein is CASSFVAPGEQYF.

V gene TRBV28 combines with J gene TRBJ2-7; TRBD2 aligns across 11 bases. J gave up 4 bases and V 6 bases, and 8 bases lay outside the gene matches. The germline V gene has CDR1 MDHEN and CDR2 SYDVKM. There are 15 residues in the CDR3. CDR3 sequence reads: CASRPTSGGFYEQYF. The DNA for the CDR3 is TGTGCCAGCAGGCCCACTAGCGGGGGCTTTTACGAGCAGTACTTC. Supplemented by reference TRBV28 and TRBJ2-7, the full variable domain reads DVKVTQSSRYLVKRTGEKVFLECVQDMDHENMFWYRQDPGLGLRLIYFSYDVKMKEKGDIPEGYSVSREKKERFSLILESASTNQTSMYLCASRPTSGGFYEQYFGPGTRLTVT.

The chain uses TRBV30 and TRBJ1-1, with D unresolved. CDR1 is GTSNPN and CDR2 is SVGIG in the germline V gene (reference sequence). The germline V and J ends were trimmed by 3 bases and 6 bases, with 14 bases remaining between them. This CDR3 has 13 residues. The CDR3 sequence: CAWRTRVRSEAFF. In DNA form, the CDR3 reads TGTGCCTGGAGAACAAGAGTTCGGTCTGAAGCTTTCTTT.

The chain uses TRBV7-8 and TRBJ2-3; D remains unclear. CDR1 and CDR2 (germline): SGHVS, FQNEAQ. The length of the CDR3 is 16 residues. V dropped 1 base and J dropped 1 base, with 12 bases sitting between them. CDR3 region: CASSLGWEHRTDTQYF. The CDR3 nucleotides are TGTGCCAGCAGCTTAGGGTGGGAACACCGCACAGATACGCAGTATTTT.

V is TRBV7-9 and J is TRBJ1-2, with 9 bases fitting TRBD1. V was pared by 5 bases and J by 6 bases, with 4 bases of the junction left unmatched. Germline-derived CDR1 and CDR2 are SEHNR and FQNEAQ (reference sequence). The CDR3 consists of 13 residues. In DNA, the CDR3 is TGTGCCAGCAGCCCGAGGACAGGGGATGGCTACACCTTC. As protein: CASSPRTGDGYTF.

The chain combines TRBV5-6 with TRBJ1-6, with D tentatively TRBD1 (6 bases). V was trimmed by 4 bases and J by 10 bases, leaving 15 bases between them. Germline V gene data show CDR1 as SGHDT and CDR2 as YYEEEE. The CDR3 runs to 14 residues. The CDR3 nucleotides read TGTGCCAGCAGCCACCCCCTAAGGGGGTCACCCCTCCACTTT. Translation gives CASSHPLRGSPLHF.

This chain joins TRBV19 and TRBJ2-1; D ambiguous. This CDR3 contains 14 residues. V was pared by 10 bases and J by 0 bases, with 13 bases between. CDR1 and CDR2 (germline): LNHDA, SQIVND (reference sequence). The CDR3 region has the DNA TGTGCCACCTCATCGGGTTACTCCTACAATGAGCAGTTCTTC. Its translation: CATSSGYSYNEQFF.

A single count supports this clone. The rearrangement uses TRBV2 and TRBJ2-3; TRBD2 might be the D (5 bases). Germline CDR1 is SNHLY and CDR2 is FYNNEI. V was pared by 7 bases and J by 9 bases, with 20 bases between. The CDR3 length is 14 residues. The CDR3 DNA is TGTGCCAGCACCGAGGGTCCGAACAGCGGCACGCAGTATTTT. Amino acids: CASTEGPNSGTQYF.

The V call is TRBV7-8, the J call TRBJ2-7, with 7 positions matching TRBD2. Germline V gene data show CDR1 as SGHVS and CDR2 as FQNEAQ. The length of the CDR3 is 13 residues. V was pared by 7 bases and J by 4 bases, with 7 bases of the junction left unmatched. The CDR3 coding sequence is TGTGCCAGCACGGAAACGGGGGGATACGAGCAGTACTTC. This translates into CASTETGGYEQYF.

This clone was detected once. V usage is TRBV6-1 and J usage is TRBJ2-1, with D perhaps assigned TRBD1 or TRBD2 (5 bases each). Trimming removed 4 bases from V and 10 bases from J, with 14 bases in between. This CDR3 has 13 amino acids. CDR1 and CDR2 from the germline V gene are MNHNS and SASEGT. This CDR3 reads CASSVSQGGEQFF. As DNA, the CDR3 is TGTGCCAGCAGTGTTTCTCAGGGCGGGGAGCAGTTCTTC.

The chain carries TRBV6-5 and TRBJ1-5; 9 bases match TRBD1. The CDR3 loop spans 15 amino acids. CDR1 is MNHEY, CDR2 SVGAGI, per germline. V was pared by 6 bases and J by 3 bases, with 6 bases of the junction left unmatched. The CDR3 coding sequence is TGTGCCAGCAGCCTGGGACAGGGTATCAATCAGCCCCAGCATTTT. Translated: CASSLGQGINQPQHF.